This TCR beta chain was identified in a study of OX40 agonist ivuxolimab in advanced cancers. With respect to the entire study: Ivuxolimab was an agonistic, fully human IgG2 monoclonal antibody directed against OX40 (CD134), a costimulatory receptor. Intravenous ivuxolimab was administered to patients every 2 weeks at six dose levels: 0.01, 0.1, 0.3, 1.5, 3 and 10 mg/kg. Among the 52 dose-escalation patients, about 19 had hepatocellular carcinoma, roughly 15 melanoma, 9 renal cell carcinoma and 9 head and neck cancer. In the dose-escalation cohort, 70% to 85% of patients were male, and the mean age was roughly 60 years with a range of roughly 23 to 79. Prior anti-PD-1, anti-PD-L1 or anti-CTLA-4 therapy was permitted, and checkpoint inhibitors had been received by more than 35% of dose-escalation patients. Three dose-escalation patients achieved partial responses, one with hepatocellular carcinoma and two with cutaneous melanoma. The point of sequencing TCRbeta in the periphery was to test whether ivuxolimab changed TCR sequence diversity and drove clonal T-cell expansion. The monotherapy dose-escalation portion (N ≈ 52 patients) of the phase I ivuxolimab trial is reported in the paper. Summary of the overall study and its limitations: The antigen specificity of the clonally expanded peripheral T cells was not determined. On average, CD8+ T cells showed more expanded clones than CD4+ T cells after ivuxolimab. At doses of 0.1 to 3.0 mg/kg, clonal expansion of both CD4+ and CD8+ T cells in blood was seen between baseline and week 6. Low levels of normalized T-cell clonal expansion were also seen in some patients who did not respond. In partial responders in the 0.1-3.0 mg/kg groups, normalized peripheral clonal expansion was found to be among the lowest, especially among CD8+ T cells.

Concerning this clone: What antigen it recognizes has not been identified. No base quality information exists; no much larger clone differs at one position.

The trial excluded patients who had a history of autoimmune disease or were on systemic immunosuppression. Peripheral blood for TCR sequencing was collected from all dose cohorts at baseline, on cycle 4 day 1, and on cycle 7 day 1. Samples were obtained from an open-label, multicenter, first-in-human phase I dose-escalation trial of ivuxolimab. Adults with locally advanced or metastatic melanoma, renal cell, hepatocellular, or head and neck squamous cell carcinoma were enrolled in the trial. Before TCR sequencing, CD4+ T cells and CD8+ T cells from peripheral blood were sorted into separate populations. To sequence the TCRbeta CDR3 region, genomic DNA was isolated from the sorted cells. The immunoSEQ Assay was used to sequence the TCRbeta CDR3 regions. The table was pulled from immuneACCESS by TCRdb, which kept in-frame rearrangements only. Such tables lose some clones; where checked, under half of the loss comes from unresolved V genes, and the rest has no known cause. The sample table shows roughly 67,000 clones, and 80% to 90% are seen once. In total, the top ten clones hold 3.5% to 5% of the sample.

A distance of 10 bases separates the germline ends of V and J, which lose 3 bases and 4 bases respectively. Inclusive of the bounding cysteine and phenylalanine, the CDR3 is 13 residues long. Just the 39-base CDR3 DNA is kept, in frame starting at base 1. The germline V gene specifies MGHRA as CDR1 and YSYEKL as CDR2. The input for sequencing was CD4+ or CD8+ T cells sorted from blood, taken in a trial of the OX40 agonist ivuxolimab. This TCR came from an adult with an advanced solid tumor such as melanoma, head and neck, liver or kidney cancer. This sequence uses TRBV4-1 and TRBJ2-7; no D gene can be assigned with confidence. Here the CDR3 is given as CASSHSDAYEQYF. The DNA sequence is TGCGCCAGCAGCCATTCTGACGCTTACGAGCAGTACTTC.